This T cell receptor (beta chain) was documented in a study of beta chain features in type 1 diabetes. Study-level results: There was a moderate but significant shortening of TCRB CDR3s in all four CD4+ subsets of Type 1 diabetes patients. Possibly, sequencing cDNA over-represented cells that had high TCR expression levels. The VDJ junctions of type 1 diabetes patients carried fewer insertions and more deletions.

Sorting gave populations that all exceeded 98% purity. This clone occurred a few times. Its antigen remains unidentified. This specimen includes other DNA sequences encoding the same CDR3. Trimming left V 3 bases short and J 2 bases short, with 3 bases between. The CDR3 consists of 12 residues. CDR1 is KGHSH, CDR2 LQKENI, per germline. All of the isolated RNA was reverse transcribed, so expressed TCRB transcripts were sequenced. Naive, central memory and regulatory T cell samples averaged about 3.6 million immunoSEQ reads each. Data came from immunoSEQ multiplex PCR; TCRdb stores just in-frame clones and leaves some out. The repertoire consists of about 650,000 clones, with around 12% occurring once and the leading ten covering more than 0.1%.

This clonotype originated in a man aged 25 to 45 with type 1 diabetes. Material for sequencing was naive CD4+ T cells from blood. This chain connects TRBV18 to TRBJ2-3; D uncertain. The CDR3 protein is CASSPTTDTQYF. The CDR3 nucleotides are TGTGCCAGCTCACCTACCACAGATACGCAGTATTTT.